This TCR beta chain is from a study of blood T cell repertoires in COVID-19. V lost 1 base to trimming and J lost 9 bases, with 7 bases between them. Per germline, CDR1 SGHTA and CDR2 FQGTGA. This CDR3 has 12 residues. Authors' data handling: Estimated nucleated cell counts came from reference gene primer amplification. Generated by immunoSEQ multiplex PCR, the TCRdb table keeps only in-frame clones and is missing some. V and J calls and clone size are those listed in that table; D and trimming were worked out from the DNA. The data show 150,000 to 180,000 clones, about 86% seen once. Sequencing was carried out using PBMCs or T cells enriched from blood (not recorded which). The source is a man aged 45-65 years who had recovered from COVID-19. The rearrangement links TRBV7-3 to TRBJ2-1; D uncertain. CDR3 region: CASSLNSGEQFF. CDR3 DNA: TGTGCCAGCAGCTTAAATTCGGGTGAGCAGTTCTTC. Full variable domain (missing parts from reference TRBV7-3 and TRBJ2-1): GAGVSQTPSNKVTEKGKYVELRCDPISGHTALYWYRQSLGQGPEFLIYFQGTGAADDSGLPNDRFFAVRPEGSVSTLKIQRTERGDSAVYLCASSLNSGEQFFGPGTRLTVL.